This T cell receptor (beta chain) was documented in a study of cytomegalovirus exposure and HLA in healthy donors (dated by TCRdb to 2015 to 2018). About the study as a whole: According to a later analysis, the 120 or so validation repertoires were produced on the same platform as the roughly 720 repertoires of the first cohort. The aim of the study was to test whether cataloging public T cell receptors could identify signatures of past pathogen exposure. Besides the first cohort of around 700 subjects, a separate validation cohort made up of 120 different subjects was used. High-throughput TCR immunosequencing, statistical association of individual TCRs with disease status, and machine learning were combined to predict cytomegalovirus infection status. What the work shows at the level of the full study, not this receptor alone: The study listed 150 to 200 TCR beta chains as associated with cytomegalovirus. In a later analysis, TCRs clustered in the first cohort were found to also tend to co-occur in the roughly 130 validation repertoires, with 85% to 95% of cluster scores above 0. A few of the identified cytomegalovirus-associated TCR beta chains were confirmed in vitro to be specific for cytomegalovirus antigens. The authors suggested that the approach could potentially be generalized to other disease states and immunological phenotypes. Most TCR sequences were observed very rarely across donors, whereas some public TCRs were present in many individuals. The classifier was reported to diagnose cytomegalovirus status with high specificity and sensitivity in both the original cohort and the validation cohort. All 120 or so repertoires were used to score co-occurrence in the validation cohort in a later analysis, because that analysis had no HLA typing for the cohort.

The library was generated by the immunoSEQ multiplex PCR assay. Regarding the original processing steps: A statistical classification framework was developed to diagnose cytomegalovirus status using the catalog of TCR beta chain sequences. Here the immuneACCESS table is served through TCRdb, limited to in-frame sequences with V and J called. Missing clones are a known gap in these copies; in checked studies unresolved V genes cover under half, and the rest lacks a known reason. V, J and clone size derive from that table, while D and trimming were established from the DNA sequence. The sample records more than 300,000 clones, more than 80% of which are singletons. The top ten clonotypes cover around 0.8% of the sample. As concerns this clone: Its antigen is currently not known. No clone much larger than this one lies a single base away; base qualities are absent.

The germline V gene sets CDR1 to SNHLY and CDR2 to FYNNEI. Inclusive of the bounding cysteine and phenylalanine, the CDR3 is 12 residues long. Left in the record is the CDR3 DNA by itself, 36 bases read in frame from the first base. V was cut back by 5 bases and J by 3 bases, leaving a gap of 8 bases between them. Donors formed part of the validation cohort, which comprised about 130 subjects and was distinct from the first cohort of under 800 subjects. The clonotype was recovered from a woman aged 18-29 years in good health and CMV-seronegative. The sequenced material came from PBMCs. The rearranged chain carries TRBV2 and TRBJ2-7; no confident D gene assignment can be made. The CDR3 is CASSIYGYEQYF. In nucleotides, the sequence is TGTGCCAGCAGTATATACGGCTACGAGCAGTACTTC.